Listed below are T cell receptor beta chains from one sample, sequenced in a study of regulatory T cells in long-lasting Graves disease. TCRdb re-analysed the multiplex PCR reads in MiXCR, keeping a single row per CDR3 protein. Found here are around 450,000 distinct CDR3 sequences, around a fifth of them singletons; the top ten hold 7.1%. The specimen comprised peripheral blood mononuclear cells (PBMCs), sampled when the disease was refractory, from a patient treated with antithyroid drugs. All receptors derive from a female donor with Graves disease. Each CDR3 is given with its conserved first and last residue. Fields, in order: V gene, clone size, J gene, CDR3 length, D gene, CDR3 protein, CDR3 DNA. The D gene is left open where the match is weak. Expanded clones are given a class, and other clones once, few, many or no size at all.

v_gene: TRBV29-1; abundance: -; j_gene: TRBJ1-3; len: 13; d_gene: -; CDR3aa: CSVVRTNGNTIYF; CDR3nt: TGCAGCGTTGTACGGACAAACGGAAACACCATATATTTT
v_gene: TRBV29-1; abundance: many; j_gene: TRBJ1-2; len: 14; d_gene: -; CDR3aa: CSVDWPDGDYGYTF; CDR3nt: TGCAGCGTTGACTGGCCTGATGGGGACTATGGCTACACCTTC
v_gene: TRBV28; abundance: many; j_gene: TRBJ1-2; len: 13; d_gene: -; CDR3aa: CASTLDGNYGYTF; CDR3nt: TGTGCCAGCACCCTGGACGGAAACTATGGCTACACCTTC
v_gene: TRBV12-3/TRBV12-4; abundance: many; j_gene: TRBJ1-2; len: 14; d_gene: -; CDR3aa: CASSDGPPYNGYTF; CDR3nt: TGTGCCAGCAGTGACGGCCCACCTTATAATGGCTACACCTTC
v_gene: TRBV20-1; abundance: many; j_gene: TRBJ2-7; len: 12; d_gene: -; CDR3aa: CSARVSGEEQYF; CDR3nt: TGCAGTGCTAGAGTGTCGGGGGAAGAGCAGTACTTC
v_gene: TRBV5-5; abundance: -; j_gene: TRBJ1-4; len: 16; d_gene: -; CDR3aa: CASSLDLAQVNEKLFF; CDR3nt: TGTGCCAGCAGCTTGGACTTGGCACAGGTTAATGAAAAACTGTTTTTT
v_gene: TRBV20-1; abundance: many; j_gene: TRBJ2-7; len: 12; d_gene: -; CDR3aa: CSAKRGHYEQYF; CDR3nt: TGCAGTGCCAAGAGGGGCCACTACGAGCAGTACTTC
v_gene: TRBV24-1; abundance: many; j_gene: TRBJ2-5; len: 17; d_gene: -; CDR3aa: CATSDPTNGYSQETQYF; CDR3nt: TGTGCCACCAGTGACCCCACGAACGGGTACAGCCAAGAGACCCAGTACTTC
v_gene: TRBV19; abundance: many; j_gene: TRBJ1-4; len: 18; d_gene: TRBD1; CDR3aa: CASSILGTGVSANEKLFF; CDR3nt: TGTGCCAGTAGTATCCTGGGGACAGGGGTCTCGGCTAATGAAAAACTGTTTTTT
v_gene: TRBV7-2; abundance: -; j_gene: TRBJ1-4; len: 13; d_gene: -; CDR3aa: CASARGSNERLFF; CDR3nt: TGTGCCAGCGCTCGTGGGTCGAATGAAAGACTGTTTTTT
v_gene: TRBV9; abundance: many; j_gene: TRBJ2-5; len: 13; d_gene: -; CDR3aa: CASKGSYQETQYF; CDR3nt: TGTGCCAGCAAAGGATCCTACCAAGAGACCCAGTACTTC
v_gene: TRBV10-3; abundance: -; j_gene: TRBJ1-6; len: 13; d_gene: -; CDR3aa: CAISEGFNSPLHF; CDR3nt: TGTGCCATCAGTGAGGGTTTTAATTCACCCCTCCACTTT
v_gene: TRBV19; abundance: many; j_gene: TRBJ1-5; len: 16; d_gene: -; CDR3aa: CASRTLVDSNNQPQHF; CDR3nt: TGTGCCAGTAGAACACTCGTCGACAGCAACAATCAGCCCCAGCATTTT
v_gene: TRBV4-1; abundance: -; j_gene: TRBJ1-4; len: 16; d_gene: -; CDR3aa: CASSQDPTGVIEKLFF; CDR3nt: TGCGCCAGCAGCCAAGATCCGACAGGTGTTATTGAAAAACTGTTTTTT
v_gene: TRBV9; abundance: -; j_gene: TRBJ2-2; len: 17; d_gene: -; CDR3aa: CASSGPSGGGRPGELFF; CDR3nt: TGTGCCAGCAGCGGGCCCAGTGGGGGAGGACGCCCCGGGGAGCTGTTTTTT
v_gene: TRBV6-1; abundance: many; j_gene: TRBJ2-7; len: 16; d_gene: -; CDR3aa: CASSPQQRRPSYEQYF; CDR3nt: TGTGCCAGCAGCCCCCAGCAACGCAGACCCTCCTACGAGCAGTACTTC
v_gene: TRBV13; abundance: many; j_gene: TRBJ2-2; len: 16; d_gene: TRBD2; CDR3aa: CASSTRLAENTGELFF; CDR3nt: TGTGCCAGCAGCACTAGACTAGCGGAGAACACCGGGGAGCTGTTTTTT
v_gene: TRBV7-9; abundance: few; j_gene: TRBJ1-3; len: 15; d_gene: -; CDR3aa: CASSLAGGTGNTIYF; CDR3nt: TGTGCCAGCAGCTTAGCTGGGGGAACTGGAAACACCATATATTTT
v_gene: TRBV10-3; abundance: -; j_gene: TRBJ1-6; len: 14; d_gene: -; CDR3aa: CAISVNVAASPLHF; CDR3nt: TGTGCCATCAGTGTGAACGTAGCGGCTTCACCCCTCCACTTT
v_gene: TRBV20-1; abundance: -; j_gene: TRBJ2-7; len: 15; d_gene: TRBD2; CDR3aa: CSAPTGTSETYEQYF; CDR3nt: TGCAGTGCCCCGACTGGGACTAGCGAGACCTACGAGCAGTACTTC
v_gene: TRBV4-1; abundance: few; j_gene: TRBJ2-5; len: 14; d_gene: -; CDR3aa: CASSQDASQETQYF; CDR3nt: TGCGCCAGCAGCCAAGATGCCAGCCAAGAGACCCAGTACTTC
v_gene: TRBV6-1; abundance: many; j_gene: TRBJ1-1; len: 15; d_gene: -; CDR3aa: CASSDGRDPNTEAFF; CDR3nt: TGTGCCAGCAGTGACGGACGGGACCCAAACACTGAAGCTTTCTTT
v_gene: TRBV5-1; abundance: few; j_gene: TRBJ2-7; len: 14; d_gene: -; CDR3aa: CASSIGTETYEQYF; CDR3nt: TGCGCCAGCAGCATCGGGACGGAGACCTACGAGCAGTACTTC
v_gene: TRBV20-1; abundance: many; j_gene: TRBJ1-2; len: 11; d_gene: -; CDR3aa: CSATGNYGYTF; CDR3nt: TGCAGTGCTACAGGAAACTATGGCTACACCTTC
v_gene: TRBV12-3/TRBV12-4; abundance: few; j_gene: TRBJ1-2; len: 15; d_gene: -; CDR3aa: CASSSRQDFNYGYTF; CDR3nt: TGTGCCAGCAGTAGCAGACAGGATTTCAACTATGGCTACACCTTC
v_gene: TRBV11-2; abundance: many; j_gene: TRBJ1-5; len: 13; d_gene: -; CDR3aa: CASSLNWDQPQHF; CDR3nt: TGTGCCAGCAGCTTAAACTGGGATCAGCCCCAGCATTTT
v_gene: TRBV25-1; abundance: -; j_gene: TRBJ1-1; len: 16; d_gene: -; CDR3aa: CASSEAGTGVVPEAFF; CDR3nt: TGTGCCAGCAGTGAAGCGGGGACCGGGGTGGTTCCTGAAGCTTTCTTT
v_gene: TRBV7-9; abundance: many; j_gene: TRBJ2-1; len: 11; d_gene: -; CDR3aa: CASSLGNEQFF; CDR3nt: TGTGCCAGCAGCCTGGGGAATGAGCAGTTCTTC
v_gene: TRBV7-2; abundance: -; j_gene: TRBJ2-5; len: 14; d_gene: -; CDR3aa: CASSKTGSIETQYF; CDR3nt: TGTGCCAGCAGCAAGACCGGGAGCATAGAGACCCAGTACTTC
v_gene: TRBV19; abundance: many; j_gene: TRBJ2-5; len: 16; d_gene: TRBD2; CDR3aa: CASSGLAGGREETQYF; CDR3nt: TGTGCCAGTAGCGGACTAGCGGGAGGTCGGGAGGAGACCCAGTACTTC
v_gene: TRBV12-3/TRBV12-4; abundance: few; j_gene: TRBJ1-2; len: 12; d_gene: -; CDR3aa: CASSWESYGYTF; CDR3nt: TGTGCCAGCAGTTGGGAATCCTATGGCTACACCTTC
v_gene: TRBV5-5; abundance: few; j_gene: TRBJ1-1; len: 16; d_gene: -; CDR3aa: CASSSRGAMGNTEAFF; CDR3nt: TGTGCCAGCAGCTCGCGGGGCGCAATGGGCAACACTGAAGCTTTCTTT
v_gene: TRBV7-3; abundance: many; j_gene: TRBJ2-5; len: 15; d_gene: TRBD1; CDR3aa: CASSPYGTVGETQYF; CDR3nt: TGTGCCAGCAGCCCCTACGGGACAGTTGGGGAGACCCAGTACTTC
v_gene: TRBV6-1; abundance: few; j_gene: TRBJ1-2; len: 14; d_gene: TRBD1; CDR3aa: CASSPFVGQGGYTF; CDR3nt: TGTGCCAGCAGTCCGTTCGTGGGACAGGGGGGCTACACCTTC
v_gene: TRBV12-3/TRBV12-4; abundance: -; j_gene: TRBJ1-3; len: 15; d_gene: -; CDR3aa: CASSPVQGLRNTIYF; CDR3nt: TGTGCCAGCAGTCCTGTTCAGGGACTCAGGAACACCATATATTTT
v_gene: TRBV28; abundance: many; j_gene: TRBJ1-4; len: 15; d_gene: TRBD1; CDR3aa: CASSPAGQVNEKLFF; CDR3nt: TGTGCCAGCAGTCCCGCGGGACAGGTTAATGAAAAACTGTTTTTT
v_gene: TRBV15; abundance: -; j_gene: TRBJ1-2; len: 15; d_gene: -; CDR3aa: CATSTRTYDRSGYTF; CDR3nt: TGTGCCACCAGCACCCGGACGTATGACCGGAGCGGCTACACCTTC
v_gene: TRBV25-1; abundance: -; j_gene: TRBJ1-3; len: 14; d_gene: -; CDR3aa: CASSESTGGNTIYF; CDR3nt: TGTGCCAGCAGTGAATCGACAGGTGGAAACACCATATATTTT
v_gene: TRBV7-9; abundance: many; j_gene: TRBJ1-1; len: 11; d_gene: -; CDR3aa: CASSGAGEAFF; CDR3nt: TGTGCCAGCAGTGGGGCTGGTGAAGCTTTCTTT
v_gene: TRBV20-1; abundance: -; j_gene: TRBJ2-1; len: 12; d_gene: -; CDR3aa: CSAILAPNEQFF; CDR3nt: TGCAGTGCCATACTAGCACCCAATGAGCAGTTCTTC
v_gene: TRBV27; abundance: many; j_gene: TRBJ1-1; len: 19; d_gene: TRBD1; CDR3aa: CASSHYRDRAVLIDTEAFF; CDR3nt: TGTGCCAGCAGTCATTACCGGGACAGGGCCGTATTAATCGACACTGAAGCTTTCTTT
v_gene: TRBV28; abundance: many; j_gene: TRBJ1-2; len: 14; d_gene: TRBD1; CDR3aa: CASSSDRGRYGYTF; CDR3nt: TGTGCCAGCAGTTCCGACAGGGGGCGCTATGGCTACACCTTC
v_gene: TRBV6-5; abundance: -; j_gene: TRBJ2-1; len: 14; d_gene: TRBD2; CDR3aa: CASSSSGRYNEQFF; CDR3nt: TGTGCCAGCAGTTCTAGCGGGAGGTACAATGAGCAGTTCTTC
v_gene: TRBV30; abundance: many; j_gene: TRBJ2-7; len: 14; d_gene: TRBD2; CDR3aa: CAWTSWASGYEQYF; CDR3nt: TGTGCCTGGACGTCCTGGGCTAGCGGGTACGAGCAGTACTTC
v_gene: TRBV2; abundance: few; j_gene: TRBJ1-1; len: 15; d_gene: -; CDR3aa: CARGGAGAVNTEAFF; CDR3nt: TGTGCCAGGGGGGGGGCAGGGGCAGTGAACACTGAAGCTTTCTTT
v_gene: TRBV5-1; abundance: many; j_gene: TRBJ1-1; len: 17; d_gene: TRBD1; CDR3aa: CASSLAGQGPRNTEAFF; CDR3nt: TGCGCCAGCAGCTTGGCGGGACAGGGACCAAGGAACACTGAAGCTTTCTTT
v_gene: TRBV6-1; abundance: -; j_gene: TRBJ2-5; len: 15; d_gene: -; CDR3aa: CASSAGADLQETQYF; CDR3nt: TGTGCCAGCAGTGCCGGGGCCGATCTACAAGAGACCCAGTACTTC
v_gene: TRBV30; abundance: -; j_gene: TRBJ1-1; len: 15; d_gene: TRBD1; CDR3aa: CAWSKGGTGGTEAFF; CDR3nt: TGTGCCTGGAGTAAGGGGGGCACAGGGGGCACTGAAGCTTTCTTT
v_gene: TRBV24-1; abundance: many; j_gene: TRBJ1-4; len: 14; d_gene: TRBD1; CDR3aa: CATSDRTGDEKLFF; CDR3nt: TGTGCCACCAGTGACCGGACAGGTGATGAAAAACTGTTTTTT
v_gene: TRBV9; abundance: -; j_gene: TRBJ2-5; len: 13; d_gene: -; CDR3aa: CASNMGQQETQYF; CDR3nt: TGTGCCAGCAACATGGGGCAGCAAGAGACCCAGTACTTC
v_gene: TRBV28; abundance: many; j_gene: TRBJ2-2; len: 14; d_gene: TRBD1; CDR3aa: CASSLTQGSGELFF; CDR3nt: TGTGCCAGCAGCCTTACACAGGGGTCCGGGGAGCTGTTTTTT
v_gene: TRBV7-2; abundance: many; j_gene: TRBJ1-2; len: 14; d_gene: -; CDR3aa: CASSPSRVNYGYTF; CDR3nt: TGTGCCAGCAGCCCCTCAAGGGTAAACTATGGCTACACCTTC
v_gene: TRBV10-3; abundance: many; j_gene: TRBJ1-1; len: 12; d_gene: -; CDR3aa: CAIMEQGTEAFF; CDR3nt: TGTGCCATCATGGAACAGGGTACTGAAGCTTTCTTT
v_gene: TRBV20-1; abundance: many; j_gene: TRBJ2-5; len: 14; d_gene: TRBD2; CDR3aa: CSARTSGGEETQYF; CDR3nt: TGCAGTGCTCGGACTAGCGGGGGGGAAGAGACCCAGTACTTC